The present T cell receptor beta chain was sequenced within a study of beta chain features in type 1 diabetes (dated by TCRdb to the late 2010s). Regarding the study in general: No differences in mean age, gender distribution, total cell number or subset yield were found between patients and healthy donors. A total of roughly 99 million sorted cells were examined across all samples, and the number of cells per subset was strongly correlated with RNA yield. In the study, recently diagnosed type 1 diabetes patients and matched healthy donors were compared on the TCRB repertoires of their sorted circulating CD4+ T cell subsets. Regulatory and stem cell-like memory subsets were isolated from only 8 patients and roughly eight healthy donors, whereas naive and central memory subsets came from all 30 or so donors.

The entire isolated RNA was reverse transcribed using the High Capacity cDNA Reverse Transcription Kit, and thus expressed TCRB transcripts were sequenced. Deep immunoSEQ sequencing was applied to naive, central memory and regulatory T cell samples, giving an average of about 3.8 million total reads per sample. Sorted cells were lysed in RLT buffer and RNA was extracted with DNase-treated RNeasy Micro or Mini kits, depending on cell number. Each cell subset was processed separately to prevent cross-contamination, with patient and healthy donor samples processed together. Using the immunoSEQ multiplex PCR, TCRB sequences were amplified from cDNA into 87-bp fragments spanning the CDR3 region. Sequencing of the amplicons was done on the Illumina HiSeq platform. In the paper's pipeline: Synthetic template baselines were used to correct PCR bias computationally, reads within Hamming distance 2 were collapsed together, and singletons that could not be merged were discarded. By aligning reads against IMGT, V, D and J genes, CDR3 length, and insertions or deletions at six rearrangement sites were assigned. Clonotype counts were normalized to sorted cell number within each subset before computing true diversity and Gini coefficients with the tcR R package. The overlap coefficient, calculated on TCRB nucleotide sequences, was used to measure repertoire sharing. Out-of-frame TCRB sequences from naive cells were analyzed as a proxy for the pre-selection repertoire. TCRdb's version of the immuneACCESS table is confined to in-frame rearrangements and falls short of the full clone set. An unresolved V gene accounts for under half of the shortfall where checked; the remainder is of unknown origin. Clone size and the V and J calls come from that table; the DNA yielded D and trimming. Here the sample has a few hundred thousand clones; 15% to 20% occur a single time. The ten most abundant clones make up about 0.045% of the sample.

V drops 2 bases and J drops 7 bases, leaving 5 bases in between. The germline V gene gives CDR1 as SGHDN and CDR2 as FVKESK. The CDR3 holds 12 amino acids from the cysteine to the phenylalanine. Only CDR3 DNA remains: 36 bases, in frame from the first base. As regards this clone: Its target antigen remains unknown. Per-nucleotide qualities are absent, and no much larger clonotype sits a single base away.

Each donor gave one peripheral blood draw, about 110 mL on average, collected into heparinised tubes. A BD FACSAria II was used to sort naive, central memory, regulatory and stem cell-like memory CD4+ T cells with a panel that included CD45RO, CCR7, CD25, CD127, CD95 and CD27. Purity was above 98% for every sorted population. Right away, PBMCs were isolated by Lymphoprep density gradient centrifugation and were stained directly, with no culture step. So that batch effects would be minimized, each experiment stained and sorted samples in pairs, pairing one healthy donor with one patient. What the study reported, not specific to this receptor: At VDJ recombination sites, type 1 diabetes patients had fewer insertions and more deleted nucleotides, which implies abnormalities in thymic rearrangement. Shorter templates might have been favored by PCR, but patient and control samples were amplified and corrected together, so both groups would have been affected equally by any skew. Because cDNA was sequenced instead of genomic DNA, highly expressing activated cells could be over-represented, though the groups showed no difference in activation or CD3 levels. Because small numbers of individuals were included in the HLA sub-analyses, any influence of HLA type on TCRB rearrangement was left unresolved. In all four CD4+ subsets, TCRB CDR3 length was moderately but significantly shorter in type 1 diabetes patients. The naive, central memory and regulatory TCRB repertoires appeared to resemble one another more closely among patients than among healthy donors.

Material for sequencing was naive CD4+ T cells from blood. The cell subset or site label corresponds to: true naive CD4+ T cells. This TCR was sampled from a woman under 30 in good health. The chain is assembled from TRBV14 and TRBJ2-2; no D gene call is confident. CDR3 protein: CASSQTFGELFF. At the DNA level, the sequence is TGTGCCAGCAGCCAAACTTTCGGGGAGCTGTTTTTT.